This T cell receptor beta chain was found in a study of human T cells and chemical hapten exposure (dated by TCRdb to the early 2020s). As for the study more broadly: For sensitization, 2% DPC in acetone was applied to a 2 cm by 2 cm area of upper inner arm skin. Weekly therapeutic DPC doses were additionally applied to the scalp of patients throughout the roughly 22-week study period. Patch tests used Finn chambers with 0.01% DPC on the upper back, scored after 6 days by International Contact Dermatitis Research Group standards. Alopecia areata with under or over 50% scalp involvement, alopecia totalis and alopecia universalis were represented in the patient cohort, which was mostly female. Libraries were pooled for sequencing, and variation in per-sample TCR yields was attributed mainly to small differences in library volumes within the pool. Peripheral blood TCR repertoire changes were tracked in vivo in alopecia patients during primary and secondary sensitization to the hapten diphenylcyclopropenone (DPC). Blood was sampled from patients pre-sensitization (week 0) and at 2, 6 and about 24 weeks after DPC sensitization. Blood for TCR sequencing was provided by twenty-nine alopecia patients at one to four time points (pre-sensitization, 2, 6 and 24 weeks). Both TCR alpha and TCR beta chains were sequenced from each blood RNA sample. General conclusions and limits of the study: Because all patients had alopecia, a presumed autoimmune disease, the immune response of the patients might differ from that of healthy individuals. Repeated subsampling changed both the strength of the expansion versus patch-test correlation and the threshold at which that correlation became significant. Expanded TCRs formed significantly more large CDR3 similarity clusters than pre-sensitization or healthy control sets, consistent with antigen-driven responses. No change with DPC sensitization was found in the number of TCRs above 1 in 1000 frequency, and no evidence of global repertoire structure alterations was found. The number of PT1 expanded TCRs positively correlated with patch test score, significant at thresholds 8, 16 and 32 but not 4.

V drops 3 bases and J drops 5 bases, leaving 13 bases in between. CDR1 and CDR2, per the germline V gene, are KGHSH and LQKENI. The CDR3, from cysteine to phenylalanine, totals 15 residues. Only the CDR3 part of the read is kept: 45 bases, read in frame from the first base. Libraries were constructed by RACE. For sequencing, a NextSeq 500 was employed. Library preparation attached unique molecular identifiers to individual cDNA molecules for quantitative, reproducible TCR counting. Under the source paper's analysis protocol: The median number of TCRs per sample was roughly 94,000, ranging from roughly 20,000 to 690,600. V, J and CDR3 annotation of the TCR reads was performed with the Decombinator software suite. For the PS versus PT1 abundance plots, all samples were subsampled to the same number of TCRs (28,000). Expanded TCRs were defined as absent before sensitization and observed at least eight times at the 2-week time point. Using fastp at Q25 and MiXCR, TCRdb reprocessed the public reads and kept productive beta chains. When rows share a CDR3 protein, they turn into one entry using the most common DNA and genes. Here the V and J calls rest on TCRdb's processing, not on the authors' analysis. This sample is represented by roughly 50,000 distinct CDR3 sequences; about 11% of them were singletons. The ten largest clonotypes hold approximately 1.8% of the sample.

Explained via the paper, the time point label denotes: patch test 1, 2 weeks after DPC sensitization. Sample treatment or condition, as interpreted from the label and publication: therapeutic diphenylcyclopropenone sensitization with weekly scalp DPC. Total RNA was extracted from unfractionated whole blood that had been collected in Tempus Blood RNA tubes. At each patch-test visit, blood was drawn before the patch test was applied. To be eligible, patients had to be aged 18 to 70, diagnosed with alopecia and judged suitable for DPC therapy, while pregnant patients were excluded. A few counts support this clonotype. Its antigen remains unidentified. There are no base qualities to consult, and no much larger clone falls within one base.

The specimen was whole blood, collected in connection with sensitization to the hapten diphenylcyclopropenone (DPC). Rearrangement joined TRBV18 to TRBJ1-4, with no confident D gene call. This clonotype was obtained from a woman aged 40 to 55 with alopecia areata. Some clones in this sample may be carry-over from other donors' samples. CDR3 sequence: CASSPPSVANEKLFF. The bases are TGTGCCAGCTCACCCCCCTCAGTGGCGAATGAAAAACTGTTTTTT.